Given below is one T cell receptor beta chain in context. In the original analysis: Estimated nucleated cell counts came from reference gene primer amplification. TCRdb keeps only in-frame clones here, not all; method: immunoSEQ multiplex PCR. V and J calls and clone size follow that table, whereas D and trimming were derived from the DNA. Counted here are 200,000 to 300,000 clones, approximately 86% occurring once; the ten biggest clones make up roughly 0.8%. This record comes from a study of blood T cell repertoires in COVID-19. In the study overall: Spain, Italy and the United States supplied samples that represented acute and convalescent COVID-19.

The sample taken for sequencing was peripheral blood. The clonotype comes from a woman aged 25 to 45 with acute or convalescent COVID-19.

DNA for the CDR3: TGTGCCAGTAGTATCCCGGACAGCATGACTAGCGGGATCGCCAAAAACATTCAGTACTTC. Its protein product is CASSIPDSMTSGIAKNIQYF. The V and J genes are TRBV19 and TRBJ2-4; 11 positions match TRBD2. With V trimmed by 3 bases and J by 1 base, 14 bases remained unmatched. Germline V gene lookup returns CDR1 LNHDA and CDR2 SQIVND (reference sequence). The length of the CDR3 is 20 residues.